This T cell receptor (beta chain) was obtained from a study of regulatory T cells in long-lasting Graves disease. Both iRepertoire HTBI primers and Arm-PCR of CDR3 regions were used to build the TCR beta libraries. TCRdb called the multiplex PCR reads again in MiXCR, with one record for every CDR3 protein. This table holds under 700,000 distinct CDR3 sequences, roughly 16% found once. Time point noted: newly diagnosed GD, antithyroid drugs for less than 3 months. RNA isolated from PBMCs was used to make the TCR library. The V and J ends lost 6 bases and 0 bases respectively, with 14 bases between them. The germline CDR1 and CDR2 sequences are DFQATT and SNEGSKA (reference sequence). This CDR3 region has 15 residues. This clonotype was picked up many times. These data also featured in a second study, about T cells in Graves' hyperthyroidism and ophthalmopathy.

The receptor was derived from a woman aged 35-65 years with Graves disease. The sequencing used peripheral blood mononuclear cells (PBMCs), collected at new diagnosis, from a patient treated with antithyroid drugs. The chain joins TRBV20-1 to TRBJ1-4; D might be TRBD1 (5 bases). The CDR3 is CSAMRGFATNEKLFF. CDR3 in DNA: TGCAGTGCCATGAGGGGATTTGCAACTAATGAAAAACTGTTTTTT.